This T cell receptor (beta chain) was captured by sequencing in a study of vaccination effects on CD4 cells after COVID-19 (dated 2022 in TCRdb). Notes on the research overall: Each participant got two doses of an mRNA SARS-CoV-2 vaccine, either BNT162b2 or mRNA-1273. SARS-CoV-2 spike-specific CD4+ TCR repertoires from before and after mRNA vaccination were compared in COVID-19 convalescent patients and in infection-naive vaccine recipients. A total of approximately 9 COVID-19 convalescent patients and a few SARS-CoV-2-naive healthy vaccine recipients were included in the full study. Cultures from other donors in the study were sequenced with the Oncomine TCR Beta short-read assay on an Illumina iSeq 100. The research as a whole found: In healthy vaccine recipients, vaccine-induced clones were almost all SARS-CoV-2 mono-reactive, with only 1 of 255 being cross-reactive with common cold coronaviruses. At late post-vaccination timepoints, both infection-induced and vaccine-induced clones showed marked clonal contraction, consistent with waning T cell responses. The study was limited by a small number of convalescent patients and lacked early post-infection timepoints.

In the ViraFEST assay, PBMC were stimulated with viral peptide pools, and antigen-specific CD4+ T cell clonotypes were then identified by expansion using TCR sequencing. After around 11 days of culture, CD4+ T cells were isolated with the EasySep CD4+ T cell isolation kit. None of the healthy vaccine recipients had a prior SARS-CoV-2 infection, which was confirmed by nucleocapsid antibody tests that came back negative both before and after vaccination. Roughly 1.9 million PBMC per well were cultured with 10 ug/ml peptides in IMDM containing about 5% human AB serum, around 10 IU/ml IL-2 and gentamicin. On days 3 and 7, half of the culture medium was replaced with fresh IL-2-containing medium. Unless noted otherwise, every peptide stimulation condition was cultured in triplicate wells. PBMC were separated from whole blood using Ficoll-Paque Plus gradient centrifugation and were then either cryopreserved at -140C or used fresh. Overlapping peptide pools spanned the spike proteins of SARS-CoV-2 and the common cold coronaviruses HCoV-NL63, HCoV-OC43 and HCoV-229E. The QIAamp micro DNA kit was used to extract genomic DNA from the cultured CD4+ T cells.

The library was prepared using the immunoSEQ multiplex PCR assay. DNA from the cultured and isolated CD4+ T cells underwent TCR beta CDR3 sequencing. Regarding the original processing steps: Non-productive TCR sequences were removed and reads were trimmed to the CDR3 region, keeping CDR3s of at least 7 amino acids. Antigen-specific clonotypes were identified using the MANAFEST web app by comparison of expansion in peptide wells against reference cultures. To count as positive, a clone had to show expansion at FDR<0.05 compared with the reference and with all other wells, an odds ratio above 5, and a frequency above 0.1% in two replicate wells. A clonotype was called cross-reactive if it was significantly expanded both in SARS-CoV-2 spike wells and in at least one common cold coronavirus spike condition. CDR3 similarity was assessed by Levenshtein distance using the stringdist R package, and unrooted trees were constructed with ape in R 3.6.1. TCRdb limited this immuneACCESS table to in-frame rearrangements with V and J called. A share of clones is missing; checked studies link under half to unresolved V genes, and the rest is unexplained. V, J and clone size reflect that table, while D and trimming were determined from the DNA. The sample table records some 22,000 clones; 60% to 75% of these occur just once. The ten largest clones add up to 20% to 30% of the sample.

The CDR3, cysteine through phenylalanine, is 18 amino acids long. The kept DNA is CDR3 alone, 54 bases in frame from the first base. V is shortened by 1 base, J by 4 bases, and the region joining them spans 20 bases. The germline V gene specifies MNHNS as CDR1 and SASEGT as CDR2. Details on this clone: Its antigen is not yet known. Per-base quality was not reported, and no clone a single base away is much larger than it.

The clonotype was recovered from a human donor who received a COVID-19 vaccine. This material consisted of CD4+ T cells from PBMCs cultured with HCoV-NL63 spike peptides, taken before COVID-19 vaccination. What the cell subset or site label conveys for this sample: HCoV-NL63 spike overlapping peptide pool stimulation. The V and J segments used are TRBV6-1 and TRBJ1-3; no D gene can be assigned with confidence. Here is the DNA: TGTGCCAGCAGTGAAGTGCTTTCCGGCAGGATGGAAGGAAACACCATATATTTT. Translated, it reads CASSEVLSGRMEGNTIYF.